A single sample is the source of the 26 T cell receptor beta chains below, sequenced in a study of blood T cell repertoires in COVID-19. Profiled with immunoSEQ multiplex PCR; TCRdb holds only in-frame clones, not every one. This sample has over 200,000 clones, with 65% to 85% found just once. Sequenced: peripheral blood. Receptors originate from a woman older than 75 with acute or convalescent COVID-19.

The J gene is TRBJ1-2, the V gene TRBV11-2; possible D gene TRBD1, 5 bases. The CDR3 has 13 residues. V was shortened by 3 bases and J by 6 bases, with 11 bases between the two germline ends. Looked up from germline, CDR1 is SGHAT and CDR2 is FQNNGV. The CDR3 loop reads CASSFNGGDGYTF. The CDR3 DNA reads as TGTGCCAGCAGCTTTAATGGGGGGGATGGCTACACCTTC.

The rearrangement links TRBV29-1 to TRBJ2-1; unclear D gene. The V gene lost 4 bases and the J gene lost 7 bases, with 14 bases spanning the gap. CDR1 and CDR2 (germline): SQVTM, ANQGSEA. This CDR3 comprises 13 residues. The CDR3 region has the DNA TGCAGCGTTGGTGGGCCTGAATATAATGAGCAGTTCTTC. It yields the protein CSVGGPEYNEQFF.

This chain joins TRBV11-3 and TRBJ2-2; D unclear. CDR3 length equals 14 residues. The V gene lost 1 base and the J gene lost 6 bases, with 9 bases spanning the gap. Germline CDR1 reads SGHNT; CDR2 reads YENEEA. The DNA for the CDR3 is TGTGCCAGCAGCTTAGGGTGGGCGTCCGGGGAGCTGTTTTTT. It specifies CASSLGWASGELFF.

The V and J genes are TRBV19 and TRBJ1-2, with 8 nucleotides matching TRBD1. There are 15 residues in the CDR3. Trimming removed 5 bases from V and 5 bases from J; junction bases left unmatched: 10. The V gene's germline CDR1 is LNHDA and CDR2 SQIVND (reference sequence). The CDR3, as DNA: TGTGCCAGTAGTGCGACAGGGGCGCTCCCATATGGCTACACCTTC. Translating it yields CASSATGALPYGYTF.

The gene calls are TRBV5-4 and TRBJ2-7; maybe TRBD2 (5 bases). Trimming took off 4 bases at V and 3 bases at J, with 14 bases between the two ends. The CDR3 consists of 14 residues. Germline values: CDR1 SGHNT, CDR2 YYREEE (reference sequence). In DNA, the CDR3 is TGTGCCAGCAGCATATCCGGACTCTTCTACGAGCAGTACTTC. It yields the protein CASSISGLFYEQYF.

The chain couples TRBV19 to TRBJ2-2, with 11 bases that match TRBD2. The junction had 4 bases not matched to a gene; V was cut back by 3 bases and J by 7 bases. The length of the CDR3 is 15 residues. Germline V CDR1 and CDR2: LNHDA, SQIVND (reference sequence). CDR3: CASSISGGAFGELFF. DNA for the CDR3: TGTGCCAGTAGTATTAGCGGGGGGGCCTTCGGGGAGCTGTTTTTT.

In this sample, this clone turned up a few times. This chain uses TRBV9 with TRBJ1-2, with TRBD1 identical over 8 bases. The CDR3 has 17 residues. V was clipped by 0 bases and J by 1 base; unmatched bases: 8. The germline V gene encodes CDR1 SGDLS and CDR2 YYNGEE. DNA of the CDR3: TGTGCCAGCAGCGTAGCTTCCCGGGACAGGAGTAACTATGGCTACACCTTC. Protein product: CASSVASRDRSNYGYTF. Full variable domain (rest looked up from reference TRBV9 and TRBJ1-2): DSGVTQTPKHLITATGQRVTLRCSPRSGDLSVYWYQQSLDQGLQFLIQYYNGEERAKGNILERFSAQQFPDLHSELNLSSLELGDSALYFCASSVASRDRSNYGYTFGSGTRLTVV.

CDR3 nucleotide sequence: TGTGCCAGCAGTTCCTGGGCGACAGCCCAAGAGACCCAGTACTTC. This sequence encodes CASSSWATAQETQYF. The chain uses TRBV27 and TRBJ2-5; D might be TRBD1 (5 bases). Between the trimmed V and J ends, which lost 4 bases and 1 base, there was a span of 13 bases. CDR1 MNHEY and CDR2 SMNVEV come from the germline V gene (reference sequence). This CDR3 comprises 15 residues.

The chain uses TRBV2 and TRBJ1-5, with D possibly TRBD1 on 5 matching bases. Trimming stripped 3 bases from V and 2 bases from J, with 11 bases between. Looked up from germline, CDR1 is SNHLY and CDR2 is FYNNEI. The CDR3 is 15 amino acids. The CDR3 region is CASSELQGGNQPQHF. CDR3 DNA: TGTGCCAGCAGTGAGCTTCAGGGCGGCAATCAGCCCCAGCATTTT.

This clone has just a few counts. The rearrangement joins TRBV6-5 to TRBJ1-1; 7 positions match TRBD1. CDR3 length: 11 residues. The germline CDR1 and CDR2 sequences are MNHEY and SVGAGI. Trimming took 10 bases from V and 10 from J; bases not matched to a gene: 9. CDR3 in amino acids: CATRQGYGAFF. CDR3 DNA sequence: TGTGCCACCAGACAGGGTTACGGAGCTTTCTTT.

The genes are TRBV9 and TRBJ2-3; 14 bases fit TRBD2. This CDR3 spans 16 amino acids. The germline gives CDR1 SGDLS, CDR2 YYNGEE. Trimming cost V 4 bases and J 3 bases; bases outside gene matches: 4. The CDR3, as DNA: TGTGCCAGCAGCACTGGGACTAGCGGGAGTACAGATACGCAGTATTTT. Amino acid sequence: CASSTGTSGSTDTQYF.

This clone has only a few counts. For the CDR3, the DNA is TGTGCCAGCAGCATCAGCGTGAGCTCCTACAATGAGCAGTTCTTC. Encoded protein: CASSISVSSYNEQFF. The chain has TRBV6-6 and TRBJ2-1; no firm D call. Trimming pared 6 bases from V and 0 bases from J, leaving 12 bases between. CDR3 length: 15 residues. Germline-derived CDR1 and CDR2 are MNHNY and SVGAGI (reference sequence).

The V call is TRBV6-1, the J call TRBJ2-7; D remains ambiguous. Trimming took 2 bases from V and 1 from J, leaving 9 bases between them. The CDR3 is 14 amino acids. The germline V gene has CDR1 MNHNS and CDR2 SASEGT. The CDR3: CASSEHHSSYEQYF. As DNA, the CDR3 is TGTGCCAGCAGTGAACACCACAGTTCCTACGAGCAGTACTTC.

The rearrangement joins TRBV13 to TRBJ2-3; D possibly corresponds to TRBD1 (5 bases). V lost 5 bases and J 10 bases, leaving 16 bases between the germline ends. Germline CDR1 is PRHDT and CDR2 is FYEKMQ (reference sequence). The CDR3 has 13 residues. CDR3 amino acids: CASSPDSISAQYF. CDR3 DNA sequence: TGTGCCAGCAGCCCAGACAGTATCAGCGCGCAGTATTTT.

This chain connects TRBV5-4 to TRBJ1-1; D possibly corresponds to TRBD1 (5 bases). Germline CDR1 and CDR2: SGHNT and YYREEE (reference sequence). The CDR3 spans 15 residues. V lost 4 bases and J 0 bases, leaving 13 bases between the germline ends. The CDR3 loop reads CASSPGGTMNTEAFF. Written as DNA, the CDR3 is TGTGCCAGCAGCCCGGGGGGAACCATGAACACTGAAGCTTTCTTT.

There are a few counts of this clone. CDR3 coding DNA: TGTGCCAGCAGCCAAGATCCTCCGAGTCGGGGAAACACCATATATTTT. It encodes CASSQDPPSRGNTIYF. The chain carries TRBV3-1 (or the pseudogene TRBV3-2) and TRBJ1-3; the D is unclear. Germline CDR1 LGHDT, CDR2 YNNKEL (reference sequence). CDR3 length equals 16 residues. Trimming stripped 0 bases from V and 4 bases from J, with 13 bases between.

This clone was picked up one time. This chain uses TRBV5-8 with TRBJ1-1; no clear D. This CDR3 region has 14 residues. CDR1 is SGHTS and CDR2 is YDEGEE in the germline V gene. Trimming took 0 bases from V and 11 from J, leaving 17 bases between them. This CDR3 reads CASSLVEGWTGAFF. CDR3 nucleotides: TGTGCCAGCAGCTTGGTGGAGGGCTGGACGGGGGCTTTCTTT. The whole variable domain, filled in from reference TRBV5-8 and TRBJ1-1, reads EAGVTQSPTHLIKTRGQQATLRCSPISGHTSVYWYQQALGLGLQFLLWYDEGEERNRGNFPPRFSGRQFPNYSSELNVNALELEDSALYLCASSLVEGWTGAFFGQGTRLTVV.

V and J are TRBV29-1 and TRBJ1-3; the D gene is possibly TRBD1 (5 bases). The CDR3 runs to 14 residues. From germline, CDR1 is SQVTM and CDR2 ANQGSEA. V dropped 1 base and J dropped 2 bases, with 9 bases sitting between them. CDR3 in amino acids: CSVEGGVAGNTIYF. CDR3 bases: TGCAGCGTTGAAGGGGGGGTTGCTGGAAACACCATATATTTT.

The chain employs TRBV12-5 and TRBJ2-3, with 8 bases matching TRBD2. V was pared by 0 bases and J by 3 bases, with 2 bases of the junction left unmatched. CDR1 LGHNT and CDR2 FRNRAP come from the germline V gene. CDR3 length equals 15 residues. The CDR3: CASGLVAGATDTQYF. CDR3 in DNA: TGTGCTAGTGGTTTGGTAGCGGGGGCGACAGATACGCAGTATTTT.

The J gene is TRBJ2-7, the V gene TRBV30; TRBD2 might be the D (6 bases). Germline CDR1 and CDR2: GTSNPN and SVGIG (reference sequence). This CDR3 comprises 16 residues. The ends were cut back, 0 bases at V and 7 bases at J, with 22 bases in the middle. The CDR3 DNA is TGTGCCTGGAGTGTTGTCCACGGCCCCGGAGGGGAGGAGCAGTACTTC. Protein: CAWSVVHGPGGEEQYF.

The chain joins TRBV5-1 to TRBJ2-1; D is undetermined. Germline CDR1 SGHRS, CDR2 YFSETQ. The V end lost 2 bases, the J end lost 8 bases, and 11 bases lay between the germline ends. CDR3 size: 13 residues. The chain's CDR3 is CASSLVLLDEQFF. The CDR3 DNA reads TGCGCCAGCAGCTTAGTCCTATTAGATGAGCAGTTCTTC.

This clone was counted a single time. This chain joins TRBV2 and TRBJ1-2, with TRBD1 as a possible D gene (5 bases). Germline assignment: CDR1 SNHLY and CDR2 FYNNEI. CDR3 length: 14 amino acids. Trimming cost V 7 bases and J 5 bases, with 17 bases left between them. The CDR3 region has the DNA TGTGCCAGCACTGCGGGGGGAGTGGATTATGGCTACACCTTC. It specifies CASTAGGVDYGYTF.

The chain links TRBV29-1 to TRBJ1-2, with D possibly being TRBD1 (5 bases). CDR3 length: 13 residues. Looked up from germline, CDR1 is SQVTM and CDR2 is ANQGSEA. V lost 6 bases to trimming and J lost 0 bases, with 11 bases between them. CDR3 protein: CSVATGTNYGYTF. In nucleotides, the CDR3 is TGCAGCGTCGCCACAGGTACTAACTATGGCTACACCTTC.

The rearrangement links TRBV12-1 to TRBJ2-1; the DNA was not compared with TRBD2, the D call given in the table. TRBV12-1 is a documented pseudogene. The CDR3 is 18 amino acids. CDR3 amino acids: CASSLTLGTSGTYNEQFF. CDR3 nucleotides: TGTGCCAGCAGCTTGACTCTAGGGACTAGCGGGACATACAATGAGCAGTTCTTC.

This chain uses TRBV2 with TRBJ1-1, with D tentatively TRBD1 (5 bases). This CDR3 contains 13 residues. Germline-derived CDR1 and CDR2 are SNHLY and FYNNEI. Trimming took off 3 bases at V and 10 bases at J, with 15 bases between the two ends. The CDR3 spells CASSEAGGERAFF. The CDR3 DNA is TGTGCCAGCAGTGAGGCGGGGGGGGAAAGAGCTTTCTTT.

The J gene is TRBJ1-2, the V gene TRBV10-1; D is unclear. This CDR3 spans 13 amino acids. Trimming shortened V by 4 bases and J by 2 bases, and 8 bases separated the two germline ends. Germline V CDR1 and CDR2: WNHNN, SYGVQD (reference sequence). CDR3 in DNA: TGCGCCAGCAGTGCCCTCAGGAACTATGGCTACACCTTC. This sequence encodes CASSALRNYGYTF.